The 7 T cell receptor beta chains below come from one sample, sequenced in a study of regulatory and conventional T cells in RAG deficiency. Genomic DNA came from blood conventional CD4+ T cells gated CD25-low CD127-high. TCRdb's copy holds only in-frame clones and misses some; the assay was immunoSEQ multiplex PCR. The sample has about 50,000 clones, approximately 90% seen once. These data are also associated with another study on regulatory T cells. That report notes: Amplification used 52 TRBV primers and 13 TRBJ primers.

The specimen was CD4+ effector T cells sorted from blood. These receptors were obtained from a human donor in good health.

The chain links TRBV10-3 to TRBJ2-7, with 8 bases fitting TRBD1. The length of the CDR3 is 13 residues. Germline CDR1 and CDR2: ENHRY and SYGVKD. The trim removed 6 bases at V and 5 bases at J, leaving 6 bases unmatched. Here the CDR3 reads CAIRATGVDEQYF. In nucleotides, the CDR3 is TGTGCCATCAGGGCGACAGGGGTCGACGAGCAGTACTTC.

V gene TRBV19 combines with J gene TRBJ1-3; D uncertain. The CDR3 totals 15 residues. Trimming cost V 7 bases and J 0 bases, with 13 bases left between them. Per germline, CDR1 LNHDA and CDR2 SQIVND (reference sequence). CDR3 sequence reads: CASTQIAVSGNTIYF. In DNA, the CDR3 is TGTGCCAGTACTCAAATAGCGGTCTCTGGAAACACCATATATTTT.

Of note for this clone: The sample has other DNA sequences that encode this CDR3 too. The J gene is TRBJ2-7, the V gene TRBV9, with unresolved D. The V and J ends lost 3 bases and 7 bases respectively, with 14 bases between them. The CDR3 contains 13 residues. Germline loops: CDR1 SGDLS, CDR2 YYNGEE. CDR3 sequence (DNA): TGTGCCAGCAGCGACCAAATCAAAGGTGAGCAGTACTTC. The encoded protein is CASSDQIKGEQYF.

The chain carries TRBV30 and TRBJ1-1, with 11 bases fitting TRBD1. CDR3 length: 14 residues. Germline CDR1 GTSNPN, CDR2 SVGIG (reference sequence). V lost 6 bases to trimming and J lost 4 bases; unmatched junction nucleotides: 7. Here the CDR3 DNA reads TGTGCCTGCGGACAGGGGGCACTGGTCACTGAAGCTTTCTTT. Translating it yields CACGQGALVTEAFF.

The gene calls are TRBV5-1 and TRBJ1-1; D gene unclear. The CDR3 spans 14 residues. The germline CDR1 and CDR2 sequences are SGHRS and YFSETQ. The germline V and J ends were trimmed by 1 base and 0 bases, with 7 bases remaining between them. CDR3 nucleotide sequence: TGCGCCAGCAGCTTGACAGACTTGAACACTGAAGCTTTCTTT. Its protein is CASSLTDLNTEAFF.

The V and J genes are TRBV6-5 and TRBJ1-1; 9 positions agree with TRBD1. The CDR3 spans 15 residues. Germline values: CDR1 MNHEY, CDR2 SVGAGI. With V trimmed by 7 bases and J by 0 bases, 6 bases remained unmatched. The CDR3 is CASNRDRALNTEAFF. CDR3 nucleotides: TGTGCCAGCAATCGGGACAGGGCCCTGAACACTGAAGCTTTCTTT.

This clone is a singleton in its sample. The chain is built from TRBV6-5 and TRBJ2-7; D remains ambiguous. Germline CDR1 reads MNHEY; CDR2 reads SVGAGI. The CDR3 loop spans 12 amino acids. V shed 8 bases and J shed 3 bases, with 11 bases lying between them. In DNA form, the CDR3 reads TGTGCCAGCTGGTCGACCAACTACGAGCAGTACTTC. It specifies CASWSTNYEQYF.